Shown below are 8 T cell receptor beta chains from a single sample sequenced in a study of sequential checkpoint blockade in melanoma (dated by TCRdb to the late 2010s). The sample's treatment or condition, from its label and the paper: randomized to nivolumab then ipilimumab (arm A) or the reverse (arm B). The library came from the immunoSEQ multiplex PCR assay. TCRdb obtained this table from immuneACCESS and retained in-frame rearrangements with V and J assigned. These tables miss some clones; where compared with another copy, unresolved V genes account for less than half of the shortfall, and the remainder is unexplained. The sample profile shows about 8,200 clones; approximately 54% of them were found once. The biggest ten clones account for approximately 16% of the sample. The specimen comprised CD8+ T cells sorted from blood (inferred from file names), sampled from a patient given nivolumab and ipilimumab in sequence. These receptors were collected from a human donor with melanoma.

The V and J genes are TRBV2 and TRBJ1-2; D unclear. The CDR3 covers 13 residues. The germline V and J ends were trimmed by 0 bases and 6 bases, with 8 bases remaining between them. Germline V gene data show CDR1 as SNHLY and CDR2 as FYNNEI. The CDR3 is CASSEAPLHGYTF. The CDR3 DNA is TGTGCCAGCAGTGAAGCTCCACTCCATGGCTACACCTTC.

The chain has TRBV27 and TRBJ1-3; maybe TRBD1 (5 bases). Germline lookup yields CDR1 MNHEY and CDR2 SMNVEV (reference sequence). The CDR3 contains 14 residues. Trimming cost V 3 bases and J 0 bases, with 6 bases left between them. CDR3 amino acids: CASSLGLSGNTIYF. The CDR3 DNA is TGTGCCAGCAGTTTGGGACTCTCTGGAAACACCATATATTTT.

The chain uses TRBV4-3 and TRBJ2-7, with D perhaps TRBD2 (5 bases). V was shortened by 1 base and J by 3 bases, with 13 bases between the two germline ends. The CDR3 runs 15 residues. Germline lookup yields CDR1 LGHNA and CDR2 YSLEER. The CDR3 reads CASSQVVGRGYEQYF. In DNA form, the CDR3 reads TGCGCCAGCAGCCAAGTAGTGGGCCGGGGCTACGAGCAGTACTTC.

The CDR3 spells CASSFRNSNQPQHF. In DNA form, the CDR3 reads TGTGCCAGCAGCTTTCGTAATAGCAATCAGCCCCAGCATTTT. V gene TRBV7-9 combines with J gene TRBJ1-5; D is unresolved. Trimming cost V 3 bases and J 0 bases, with 6 bases left between them. This CDR3 region has 14 residues. The germline gives CDR1 SEHNR, CDR2 FQNEAQ (reference sequence).

This clone has a handful of counts. This chain joins TRBV30 and TRBJ1-1; D not resolved. The CDR3 is 11 amino acids. Per the germline V gene, CDR1 is GTSNPN and CDR2 is SVGIG (reference sequence). Trimming took off 1 base at V and 7 bases at J, with 7 bases between the two ends. CDR3 amino acids: CAWSDSYEAFF. DNA for the CDR3: TGTGCCTGGAGTGACTCGTATGAAGCTTTCTTT.

This sequence joins TRBV28 and TRBJ2-7; D gene uncertain. The CDR3 sequence is 12 residues long. Trimming removed 5 bases at V and 9 bases at J, with 14 bases between. Per germline, CDR1 MDHEN and CDR2 SYDVKM. CDR3 DNA: TGTGCCAGCAGTCCCTCCCGGCCGGGGCAGTACTTC. Translation gives CASSPSRPGQYF.

This clone has only a few counts. As DNA, the CDR3 is TGTGCCAGCAGTGAATCAGGGACAGGTGGGTACGAGCAGTACTTC. This gives the protein CASSESGTGGYEQYF. The chain combines TRBV6-1 with TRBJ2-7, with 8 bases matching TRBD1. With V trimmed by 2 bases and J by 4 bases, 7 bases remained unmatched. Germline V lookup: CDR1 MNHNS, CDR2 SASEGT. The CDR3 consists of 15 residues.

This clone appeared a few times. The genes are TRBV5-1 and TRBJ2-7; 7 bases agree with TRBD1. The germline V gene has CDR1 SGHRS and CDR2 YFSETQ. The CDR3 contains 13 residues. The trim removed 2 bases at V and 2 bases at J, leaving 1 base unmatched. The CDR3 bases are TGCGCCAGCAGCTTAGACAGGGCCTACGAGCAGTACTTC. It codes for CASSLDRAYEQYF.